The rows below give T cell receptor beta chains drawn from one sample of a study of blood T cell repertoires in COVID-19. Sequencing used immunoSEQ multiplex PCR; TCRdb keeps in-frame clones, though not all of them. Of 70,000 to 75,000 clones in the sample, roughly 80% were seen once. Sample: peripheral blood. These receptor sequences come from a man in his 70s with acute or convalescent COVID-19. The conserved cysteine and the conserved F or W are not part of the CDR3 here. The D gene is left open where the match is weak.

TRBJ1-2,TRBD1,TRBV9,ASSATGGGTGGYGYT
TRBJ1-4,TRBD1,TRBV19,ASSTRTGGAGEKLF
TRBJ1-1,TRBD1,TRBV11-3,ASSWDRYKEAF
TRBJ2-3,.,TRBV5-8,ASSLPGVGTDTQY
TRBJ2-2,TRBD2,TRBV7-3,ASSSGLAGDRDGELF
TRBJ1-2,TRBD1,TRBV24-1,ATSDPGQGGGYT
TRBJ1-5,.,TRBV11-2,ASSLGPNQPQH
TRBJ2-1,.,TRBV7-2,ASSPLAGSNEQF
TRBJ2-2,TRBD2,TRBV19,ASSPLASGKAGELF
TRBJ1-3,.,TRBV11-2,ASSLGQGAGNTIY